This T cell receptor beta chain was captured by sequencing in a study of persistence of HIV-infected CD4 T cells. The study's findings and limits: Compared with CD3/CD28-stimulated cells, CMV- and Gag-responding cells showed lower TCRbeta richness.

Comment on this clone: Its matching antigen is unknown.

The immunoSEQ assay was version 4, run in survey mode. Repertoires were generated with immunoSEQ multiplex PCR, while TCRdb's copy carries only in-frame clones and drops some. The sample carries 40,000 to 60,000 clones, about 87% recorded once. Nonspecific anti-CD3/anti-CD28 bead stimulation represents the broad CD4+ T cell repertoire. Responding CD4+ T cells were sorted by upregulation of both CD40 ligand and CD69. PBMCs were depleted of CD8+ T cells before stimulation. For approximately 20 hours, CD8-depleted PBMCs received anti-CD28/CD49d costimulation, a CD40-blocking antibody and enfuvirtide. The material was CD4+ T cells sorted from PBMCs after roughly 17-hour stimulation, obtained from a patient who received antiretroviral therapy. This TCR came from an adult woman with HIV who was CMV-seropositive.

CDR3 amino acids: CASSRDPVVEAFF. The CDR3 nucleotides are TGTGCCAGCAGTCGGGACCCCGTAGTTGAAGCTTTCTTT. This chain links TRBV28 with TRBJ1-1, with D maybe TRBD1 (5 bases). Deletions cut 5 bases from V and 7 bases from J, with 14 bases between. Germline loops: CDR1 MDHEN, CDR2 SYDVKM. The CDR3 runs 13 residues.